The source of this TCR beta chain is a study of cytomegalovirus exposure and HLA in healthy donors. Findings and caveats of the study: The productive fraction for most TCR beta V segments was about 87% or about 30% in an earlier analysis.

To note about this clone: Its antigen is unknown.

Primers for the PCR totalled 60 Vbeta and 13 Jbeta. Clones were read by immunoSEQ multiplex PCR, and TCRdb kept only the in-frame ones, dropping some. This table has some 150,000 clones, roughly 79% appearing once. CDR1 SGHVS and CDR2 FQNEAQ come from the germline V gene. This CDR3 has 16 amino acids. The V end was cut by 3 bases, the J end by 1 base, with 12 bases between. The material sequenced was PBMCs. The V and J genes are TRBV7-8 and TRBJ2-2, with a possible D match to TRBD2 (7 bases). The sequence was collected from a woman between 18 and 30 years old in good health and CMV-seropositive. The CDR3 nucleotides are TGTGCCAGCAGCTTTACCGGGGGGCAGAACACCGGGGAGCTGTTTTTT. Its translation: CASSFTGGQNTGELFF.